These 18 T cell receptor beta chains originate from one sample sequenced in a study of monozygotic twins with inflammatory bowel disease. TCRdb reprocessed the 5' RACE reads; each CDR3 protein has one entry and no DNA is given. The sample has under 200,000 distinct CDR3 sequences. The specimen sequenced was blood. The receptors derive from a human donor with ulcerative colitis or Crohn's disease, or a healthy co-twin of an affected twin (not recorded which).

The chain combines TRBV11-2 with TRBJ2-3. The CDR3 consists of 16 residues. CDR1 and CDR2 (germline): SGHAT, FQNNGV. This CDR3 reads CASSLMLAGGTDTQYF.

This chain's CDR3 is CASSWTSGRTYEQYF. The V and J genes are TRBV11-2 and TRBJ2-7; with no DNA, the TCRdb D assignment of TRBD2 cannot be verified. The CDR3 is 15 residues long. Germline CDR1 is SGHAT and CDR2 is FQNNGV.

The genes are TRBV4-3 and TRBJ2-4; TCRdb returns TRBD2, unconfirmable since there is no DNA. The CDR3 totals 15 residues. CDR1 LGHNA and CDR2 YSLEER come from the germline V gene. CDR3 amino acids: CASSQDQAGDGIQYF.

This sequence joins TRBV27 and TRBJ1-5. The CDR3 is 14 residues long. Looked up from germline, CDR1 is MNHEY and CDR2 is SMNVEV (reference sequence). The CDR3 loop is CASSKGYSNQPQHF.

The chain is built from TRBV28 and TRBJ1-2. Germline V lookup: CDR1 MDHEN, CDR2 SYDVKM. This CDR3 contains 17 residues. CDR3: CASSLSPGREWPYGYTF.

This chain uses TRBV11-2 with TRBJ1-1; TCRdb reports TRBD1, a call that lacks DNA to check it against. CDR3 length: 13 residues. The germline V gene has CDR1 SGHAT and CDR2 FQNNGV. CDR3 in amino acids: CASSPSGVAEAFF.

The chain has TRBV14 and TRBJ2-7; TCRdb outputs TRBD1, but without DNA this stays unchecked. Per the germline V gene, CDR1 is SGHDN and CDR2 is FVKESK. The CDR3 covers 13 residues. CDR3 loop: CASSQVPGYEQYF.

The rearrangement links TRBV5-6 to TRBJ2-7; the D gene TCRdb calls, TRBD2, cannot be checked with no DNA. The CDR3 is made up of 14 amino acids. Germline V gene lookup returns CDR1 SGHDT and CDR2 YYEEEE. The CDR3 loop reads CASSLGGGPPGRYF.

CDR3 amino acids: CASRAGTANQPQHF. V and J are TRBV6-2 or TRBV6-3 and TRBJ1-5; TCRdb's assignment of TRBD1 cannot be checked, as there is no DNA. Germline V gene data show CDR1 as MNHEY and CDR2 as SVGEGT. The CDR3 totals 14 residues.

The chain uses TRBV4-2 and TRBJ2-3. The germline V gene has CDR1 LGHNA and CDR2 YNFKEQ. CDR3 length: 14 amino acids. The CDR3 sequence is CASSQVEGTDTQYF.

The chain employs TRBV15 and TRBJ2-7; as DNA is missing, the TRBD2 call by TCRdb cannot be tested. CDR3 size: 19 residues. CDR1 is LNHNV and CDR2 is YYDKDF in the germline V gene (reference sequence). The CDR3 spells CATSVALTPGLAVGYEQYF.

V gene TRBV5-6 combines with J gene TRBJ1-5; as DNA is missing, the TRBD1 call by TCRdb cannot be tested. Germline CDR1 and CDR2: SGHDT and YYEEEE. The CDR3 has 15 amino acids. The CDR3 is CASSFWRGPKEPQHF.

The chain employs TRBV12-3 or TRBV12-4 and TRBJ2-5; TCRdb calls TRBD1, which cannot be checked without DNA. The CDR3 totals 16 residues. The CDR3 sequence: CASSLVWSGGDETQYF.

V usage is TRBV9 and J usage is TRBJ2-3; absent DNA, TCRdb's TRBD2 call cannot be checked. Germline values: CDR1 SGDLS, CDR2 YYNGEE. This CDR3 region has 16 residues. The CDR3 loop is CASTNGLAGVTDTQYF.

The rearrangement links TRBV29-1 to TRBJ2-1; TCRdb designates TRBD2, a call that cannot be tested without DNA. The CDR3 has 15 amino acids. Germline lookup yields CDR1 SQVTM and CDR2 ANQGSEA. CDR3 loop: CSVTTSGGIYNEQFF.

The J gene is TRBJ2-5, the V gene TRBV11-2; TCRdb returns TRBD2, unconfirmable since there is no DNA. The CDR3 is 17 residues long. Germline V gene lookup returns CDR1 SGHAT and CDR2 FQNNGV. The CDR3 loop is CASSTRGGTSGGAAQYF.

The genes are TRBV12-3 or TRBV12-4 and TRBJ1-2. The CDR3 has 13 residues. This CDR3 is CASSLWGNYGYTF.

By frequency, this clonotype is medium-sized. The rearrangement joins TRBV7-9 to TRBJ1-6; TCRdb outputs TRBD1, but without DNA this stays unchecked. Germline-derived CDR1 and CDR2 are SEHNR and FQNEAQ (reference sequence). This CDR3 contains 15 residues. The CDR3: CASSPQTGGGSPLHF.